A single TCR beta chain is shown here with its context. From germline, CDR1 is SNHLY and CDR2 FYNNEI. The CDR3 runs to 14 residues. V was cut by 3 bases and J by 3 bases, with 12 bases left in between. The data stem from a study of T cells in narcolepsy. At the level of the study: Patients with NT1 or NT2 and healthy control donors were enrolled.

Profiled with immunoSEQ multiplex PCR; TCRdb holds only in-frame clones, not every one. The sample holds around 18,000 clones, roughly 72% seen once. This rearrangement joins TRBV2 to TRBJ2-7; maybe TRBD1 (5 bases). Sequenced: CD45RA- memory CD8+ T cells from PBMCs. The TCR originated in a human donor with narcolepsy. CDR3 loop: CASSEWQDIYEQYF. CDR3 nucleotides: TGTGCCAGCAGTGAGTGGCAGGACATCTACGAGCAGTACTTC.